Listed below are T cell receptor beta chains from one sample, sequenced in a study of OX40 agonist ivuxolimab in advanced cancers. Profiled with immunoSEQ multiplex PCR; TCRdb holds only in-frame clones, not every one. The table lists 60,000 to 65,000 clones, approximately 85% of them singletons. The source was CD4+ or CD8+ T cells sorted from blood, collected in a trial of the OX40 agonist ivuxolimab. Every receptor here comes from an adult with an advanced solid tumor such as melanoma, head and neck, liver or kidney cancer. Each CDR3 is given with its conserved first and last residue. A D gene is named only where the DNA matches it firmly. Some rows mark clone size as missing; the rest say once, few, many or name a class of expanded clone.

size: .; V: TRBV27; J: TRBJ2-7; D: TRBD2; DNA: TGTGCCAGCAAGGGACTAGCGGGAGTATTCGAGCAGTACTTC; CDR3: CASKGLAGVFEQYF
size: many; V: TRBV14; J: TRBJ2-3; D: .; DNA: TGTGCCAGCAGCCCTCTCCGGGCGGGACAAGATACGCAGTATTTT; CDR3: CASSPLRAGQDTQYF
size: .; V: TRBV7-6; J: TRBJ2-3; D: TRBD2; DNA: TGTGCCAGCAGCTCCCGGGACTACACAGATACGCAGTATTTT; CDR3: CASSSRDYTDTQYF
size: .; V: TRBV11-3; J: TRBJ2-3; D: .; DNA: TGTGCCAGCAGCCAAGCCCTAGGGGATACGCAGTATTTT; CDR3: CASSQALGDTQYF
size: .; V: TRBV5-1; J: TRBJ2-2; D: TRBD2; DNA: TGCGCCAGCTTCTCGGGAGGGAGTAACGGGGAGCTGTTTTTT; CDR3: CASFSGGSNGELFF
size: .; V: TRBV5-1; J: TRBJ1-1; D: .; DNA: TGCGCCAGCAGCCTATCCTCTTTGGACACTGAAGCTTTCTTT; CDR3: CASSLSSLDTEAFF
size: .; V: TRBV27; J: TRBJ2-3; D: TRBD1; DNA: TGTGCCAGCAGATCCCGACAGGGGGAAACAGATACGCAGTATTTT; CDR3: CASRSRQGETDTQYF
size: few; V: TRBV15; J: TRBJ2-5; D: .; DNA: TGTGCCACCAGCAGAGATCGAAATCAAGAGACCCAGTACTTC; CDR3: CATSRDRNQETQYF
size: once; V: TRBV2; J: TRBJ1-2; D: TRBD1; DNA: TGTGCCAGACGAAGGACAGGCGCCGACAGAGGCTACACCTTC; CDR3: CARRRTGADRGYTF
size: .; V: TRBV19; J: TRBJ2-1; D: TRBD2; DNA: TGTGCCAGTAGGGAGGGAGGGCCGGGAAATGAGCAGTTCTTC; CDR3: CASREGGPGNEQFF
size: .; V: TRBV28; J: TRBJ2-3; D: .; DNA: TGTGCCAGCAGTACCCTCGGGGGGCTCACAGATACGCAGTATTTT; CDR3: CASSTLGGLTDTQYF
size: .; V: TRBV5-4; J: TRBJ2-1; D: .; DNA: TGTGCCAGCAGCCCCAGGAGCGGATGGACCTACAATGAGCAGTTCTTC; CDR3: CASSPRSGWTYNEQFF
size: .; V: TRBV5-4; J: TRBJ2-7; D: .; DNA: TGTGCCAGCAGCTTGGGGCAGGGGGGGGTCGAGCAGTACTTC; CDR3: CASSLGQGGVEQYF
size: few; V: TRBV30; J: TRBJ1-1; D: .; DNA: TGTGCCTGGAAGAGGCGGATGAACACTGAAGCTTTCTTT; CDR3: CAWKRRMNTEAFF
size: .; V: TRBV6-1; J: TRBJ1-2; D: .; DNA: TGTGCCAGCAGTGCCTCGGGATCCAACTATGGCTACACCTTC; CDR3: CASSASGSNYGYTF
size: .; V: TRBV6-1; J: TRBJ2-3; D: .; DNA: TGTGCCAGCAGTGAAGCGCTCGGGAGTGGGGCAGATACGCAGTATTTT; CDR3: CASSEALGSGADTQYF
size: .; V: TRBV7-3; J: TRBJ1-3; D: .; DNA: TGTGCCAGCAGCTATTGGGACACACTCTCTGGAAACACCATATATTTT; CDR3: CASSYWDTLSGNTIYF
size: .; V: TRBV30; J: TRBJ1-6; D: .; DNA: TGTGCCTGGGGCCGGCTTCGGGACGGAAATTCACCCCTCCACTTT; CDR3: CAWGRLRDGNSPLHF
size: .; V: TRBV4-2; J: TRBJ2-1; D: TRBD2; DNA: TGTGCCAGCAGCCAAGAACCAGGACTAGCCAACAATGAGCAGTTCTTC; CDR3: CASSQEPGLANNEQFF
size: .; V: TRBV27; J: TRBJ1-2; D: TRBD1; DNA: TGTGCCAGCCCCTTGGACAGGGGGCGTTCGGGCTACACCTTC; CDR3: CASPLDRGRSGYTF
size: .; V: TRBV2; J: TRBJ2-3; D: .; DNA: TGTGCCAGCAGTGGGCAGGGCAGTACAGATACGCAGTATTTT; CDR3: CASSGQGSTDTQYF
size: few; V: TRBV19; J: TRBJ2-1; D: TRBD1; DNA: TGTGCCAGTAACCCTCGGAGAGGGGGCGCGCGAATGAAGGAGCAGTTCTTC; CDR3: CASNPRRGGARMKEQFF
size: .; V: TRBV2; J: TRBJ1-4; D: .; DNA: TGTGCCAGCAGTGGACAAACTAATGAAAAACTGTTTTTT; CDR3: CASSGQTNEKLFF
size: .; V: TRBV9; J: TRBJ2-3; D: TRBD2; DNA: TGTGCCAGCAGCGGGACTAGCGGGGGAGATACGCAGTATTTT; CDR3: CASSGTSGGDTQYF
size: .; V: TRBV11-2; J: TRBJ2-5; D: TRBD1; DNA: TGTGCCAGCAGCCCTTGGACAGGGGGGATCGAGACCCAGTACTTC; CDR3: CASSPWTGGIETQYF
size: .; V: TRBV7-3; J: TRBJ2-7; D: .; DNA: TGTGCCAGCAGCTTAAGCGCCCGGGGAGAGCAGTACTTC; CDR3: CASSLSARGEQYF
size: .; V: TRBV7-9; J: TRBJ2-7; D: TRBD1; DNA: TGTGCCAGCAGCTTGTCCCGGGACAGGGGCGAGCAGTACTTC; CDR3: CASSLSRDRGEQYF
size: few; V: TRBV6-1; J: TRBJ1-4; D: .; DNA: TGTGCCAGCAGCAGGAGAGTCTGGGGGGAAAAACTGTTTTTT; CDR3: CASSRRVWGEKLFF
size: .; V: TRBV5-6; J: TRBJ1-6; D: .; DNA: TGTGCCAGCAGCTACCTAGACAGGAGTGATTCACCCCTCCACTTT; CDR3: CASSYLDRSDSPLHF
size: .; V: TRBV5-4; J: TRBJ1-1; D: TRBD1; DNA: TGTGCCAGCAGCTCGGGACAGACGAACACTGAAGCTTTCTTT; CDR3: CASSSGQTNTEAFF
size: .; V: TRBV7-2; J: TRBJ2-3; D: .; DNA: TGTGCCAGCAGCTTAGCGCTAAGGGCAGATACGCAGTATTTT; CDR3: CASSLALRADTQYF
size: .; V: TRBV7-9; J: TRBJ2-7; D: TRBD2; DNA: TGTGCCAGCAGCTTCAGCGGGAGGTTAAACGAGCAGTACTTC; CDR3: CASSFSGRLNEQYF
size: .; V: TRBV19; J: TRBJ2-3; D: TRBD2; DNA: TGTGCCAGTAGTATAGTGGGTAGCGGGGCACCTAGCACAGATACGCAGTATTTT; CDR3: CASSIVGSGAPSTDTQYF
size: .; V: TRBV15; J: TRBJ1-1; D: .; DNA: TGTGCCACCAGCAGAGGGGGGGTGGGCACTGAAGCTTTCTTT; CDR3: CATSRGGVGTEAFF
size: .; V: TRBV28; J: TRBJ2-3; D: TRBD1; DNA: TGTGCCAGCAGCTCCCCGGGACAGGGGGCAGATACGCAGTATTTT; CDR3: CASSSPGQGADTQYF
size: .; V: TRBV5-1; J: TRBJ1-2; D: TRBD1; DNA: TGCGCCAGCAGCTGGGGACAGGACGGCTATGGCTACACCTTC; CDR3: CASSWGQDGYGYTF
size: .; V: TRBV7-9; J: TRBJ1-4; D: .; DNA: TGTGCCAGCAGCTTAGACAGGAGTGCAACTAATGAAAAACTGTTTTTT; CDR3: CASSLDRSATNEKLFF
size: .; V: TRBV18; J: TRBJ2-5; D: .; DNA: TGTGCCAGCTCACCGGAAGAGACCCAGTACTTC; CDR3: CASSPEETQYF
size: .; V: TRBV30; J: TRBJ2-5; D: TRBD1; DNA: TGTGCCTCTGAAACAGGGGCCAGACAAGAGACCCAGTACTTC; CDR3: CASETGARQETQYF
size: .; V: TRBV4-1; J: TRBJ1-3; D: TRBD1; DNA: TGCGCCAGCAGCCGTTCGGGACAGGGGATCTCTGGAAACACCATATATTTT; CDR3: CASSRSGQGISGNTIYF
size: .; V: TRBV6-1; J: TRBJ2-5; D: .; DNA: TGTGCCAGCAGTGTACAAGGGGCAGAGACCCAGTACTTC; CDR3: CASSVQGAETQYF
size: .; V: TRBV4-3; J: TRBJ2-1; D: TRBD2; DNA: TGCGCCAGCAGCCAGAGGCGGGGGGGGGTCAATGAGCAGTTCTTC; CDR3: CASSQRRGGVNEQFF
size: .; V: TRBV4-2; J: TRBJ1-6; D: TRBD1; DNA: TGTGCCAGCAGCCAAGGACAGGGGTATAATTCACCCCTCCACTTT; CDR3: CASSQGQGYNSPLHF
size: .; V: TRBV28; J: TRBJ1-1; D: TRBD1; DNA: TGTGCCACCAAGCAGGGGGCTAACACTGAAGCTTTCTTT; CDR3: CATKQGANTEAFF
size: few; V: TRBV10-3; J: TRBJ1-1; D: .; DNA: TGTGCGATCCGGAGGGGGGAGAACACTGAAGCTTTCTTT; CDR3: CAIRRGENTEAFF
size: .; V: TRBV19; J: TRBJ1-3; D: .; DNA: TGTGCCAGCGCCGACGGGACTGGAAACACCATATATTTT; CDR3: CASADGTGNTIYF
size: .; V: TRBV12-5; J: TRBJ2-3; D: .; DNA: TGTGCTAGTGGTTTGTACAGCCTCACAGATACGCAGTATTTT; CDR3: CASGLYSLTDTQYF
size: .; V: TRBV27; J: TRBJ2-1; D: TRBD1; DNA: TGTGCCAGCAGTTTCGGCAGGGGGAGACGATACAATGAGCAGTTCTTC; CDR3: CASSFGRGRRYNEQFF
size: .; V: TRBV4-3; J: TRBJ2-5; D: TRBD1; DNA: TGCGCCAGCAGCAGCTCTCAGGGGGCCGGGGAGACCCAGTACTTC; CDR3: CASSSSQGAGETQYF
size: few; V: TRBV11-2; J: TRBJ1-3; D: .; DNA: TGTGCCAGCAGCTTACGATCTGGAAACACCATATATTTT; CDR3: CASSLRSGNTIYF
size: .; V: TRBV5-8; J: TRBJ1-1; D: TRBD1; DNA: TGTGCCAGCAGCTGGACAGGGTCACTGCTCACTGAAGCTTTCTTT; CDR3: CASSWTGSLLTEAFF
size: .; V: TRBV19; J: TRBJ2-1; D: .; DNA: TGTGCCAGTAGTATAGGTTCAGGTAGCTCCTACAATGAGCAGTTCTTC; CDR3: CASSIGSGSSYNEQFF
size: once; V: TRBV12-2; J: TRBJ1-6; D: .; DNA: TGTGCAAGTCGCTCCAAGATGGGAACCTATAATTCACCCCTCCACTTT; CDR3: CASRSKMGTYNSPLHF
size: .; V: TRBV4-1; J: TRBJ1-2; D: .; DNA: TGCGCCAGCAGCCAAGAAAATTTGGATGGCTACACCTTC; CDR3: CASSQENLDGYTF
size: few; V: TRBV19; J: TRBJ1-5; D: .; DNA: TGTGCCAGTAGTATAGGACGGAGACCCAATCAGCCCCAGCATTTT; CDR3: CASSIGRRPNQPQHF
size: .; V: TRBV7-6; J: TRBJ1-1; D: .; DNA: TGTGCCAGCAGCTTGGGACACCAGAACACTGAAGCTTTCTTT; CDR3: CASSLGHQNTEAFF
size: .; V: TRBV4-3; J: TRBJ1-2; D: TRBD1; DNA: TGCGCCAGCAGCGAAGGATTGGTGACAGGGGGCTACACCTTC; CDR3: CASSEGLVTGGYTF
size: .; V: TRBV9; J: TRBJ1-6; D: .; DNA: TGTGCCAGCAGCGTAGGGGGCGCCTATAATTCACCCCTCCACTTT; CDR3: CASSVGGAYNSPLHF
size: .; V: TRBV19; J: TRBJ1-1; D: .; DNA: TGTGCCAGTAGTATCCAGAGTACTGAAGCTTTCTTT; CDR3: CASSIQSTEAFF